The entry below gives a single T cell receptor (beta chain) sequence along with its context. No antigen is known for it. It has no much larger one-base neighbor in the sample; base qualities were not kept. Samples from volunteer blood donors who had recovered from COVID-19 were contributed by a second Seattle source. The collaborating institutions used their own protocols to collect whole blood in K2EDTA tubes. For TCRbeta analysis, collaborators shipped samples as frozen whole blood, isolated PBMCs, or DNA extracted from either of those sample types. The CDR3 spans 16 residues, from the cysteine through the phenylalanine. Only CDR3 DNA remains: 48 bases, in frame from the first base. Germline trimming amounts to 0 bases on V and 3 bases on J, with 3 as the count of junction bases outside the gene matches. CDR1 SGDLS and CDR2 YYNGEE were looked up in the germline V gene. This entry is derived from a study of blood T cell repertoires in COVID-19 (dated by TCRdb to about 2020). About the full investigation: The collaborator samples originated in the United States, Italy and Spain and spanned the acute and convalescent phases of COVID-19. The prospective study material was composed of cDNA or gDNA derived from T cells, B-cell-depleted T cells, or PBMCs. Subjects who had been exposed to COVID-19, were actively infected with it, or had recovered from it provided the deeply sampled blood TCRbeta repertoires that made up the dataset. Where available, HLA class I and class II types were obtained from metadata supplied by the sample provider rather than from assay-based typing. The sample metadata nearly always contained a de-identified subject ID, COVID-19 status, age in years and sex. Samples were obtained from the ongoing ImmuneRACE study (first 160 participants) and from some 1,200 subjects provided by 6 global collaborators. The repertoires were released in a freely available public database intended as a resource for research on the immune response to SARS-CoV-2.

General conclusions and limits of the study: How much clinical and demographic metadata was included differed by source and by participant, and the metadata was provided uncurated.

The immunoSEQ Assay, a bias-controlled multiplex PCR, was used to amplify TCRbeta CDR3 regions from genomic DNA. The authors' pipeline ran thus. The number of nucleated cells in each sample was estimated by amplification of reference gene primers within the assay. To quantify the absolute abundance of each unique TCRbeta CDR3 rearrangement, sequence reads were collapsed and filtered. For each sample, productive Simpson clonality was calculated by taking the square root of Simpson's diversity index across productive rearrangements. TCRdb limited this immuneACCESS table to in-frame rearrangements with V and J called. A share of clones is missing; checked studies link under half to unresolved V genes, and the rest is unexplained. The V and J calls and the clone size are those of that table, but D and trimming were determined from the DNA. The table for this sample lists about 220,000 clones; 86% of them were counted only once. The top ten constitute around 2.2% of the sample.

This receptor was taken from a man younger than 45 who had recovered from COVID-19. The sample comprised peripheral blood. The rearranged chain carries TRBV9 and TRBJ2-7, and TRBD2 matches 13 of the central bases. The DNA is as follows: TGTGCCAGCAGCGTAGGGGGGACTAGCGGGAACTACGAGCAGTACTTC. Translated, this is CASSVGGTSGNYEQYF.